Below, 20 T cell receptor beta chains from the same sample are listed, as sequenced in a study of cytomegalovirus exposure and HLA in healthy donors. The PCR employed 60 Vbeta primers together with 13 Jbeta primers. The data were produced by immunoSEQ multiplex PCR, yet TCRdb's version contains in-frame clones alone and is incomplete. The profile shows over 75,000 clones, 67% of them singletons. Sequencing input: PBMCs. The receptors were sampled from a man in his thirties or forties in good health and CMV-seronegative.

The chain is built from TRBV10-3 and TRBJ1-1; tentative D call: TRBD1 (5 bases). The CDR3 is 16 residues long. The V gene's germline CDR1 is ENHRY and CDR2 SYGVKD. V was cut by 6 bases and J by 0 bases, with 17 bases left in between. CDR3 protein: CAIRSGAAPLNTEAFF. CDR3 sequence (DNA): TGTGCCATCAGGAGTGGGGCCGCGCCCCTGAACACTGAAGCTTTCTTT.

The chain links TRBV30 to TRBJ1-3; 8 nucleotides match TRBD1. The V gene end was trimmed by 7 bases and the J gene end by 4 bases; junction bases not matched to a gene: 9. The CDR3 spans 14 residues. Germline V gene lookup returns CDR1 GTSNPN and CDR2 SVGIG (reference sequence). The CDR3 DNA reads TGTGCCTATCAGCGGACAGGGCCCGGAAACACCATATATTTT. Encoded protein: CAYQRTGPGNTIYF.

This chain connects TRBV5-6 to TRBJ2-7, with 8 nucleotides matching TRBD1. Germline V CDR1 and CDR2: SGHDT, YYEEEE. CDR3 length equals 14 residues. J lost 4 bases, V lost 1 base, and 4 bases had no gene match. The DNA for the CDR3 is TGTGCCAGCAGCTTGTGGGACAGGATATACGAGCAGTACTTC. Translated, it gives CASSLWDRIYEQYF.

V and J are TRBV27 and TRBJ1-1; a weak D match, TRBD1 (5 bases). The germline CDR1 and CDR2 sequences are MNHEY and SMNVEV (reference sequence). Trimming cost V 7 bases and J 2 bases, with 20 bases left between them. The CDR3 length is 16 residues. CDR3: CASNHILGGVNTEAFF. The CDR3 DNA is TGTGCCAGCAATCACATACTTGGGGGGGTCAACACTGAAGCTTTCTTT.

V gene TRBV5-1 combines with J gene TRBJ1-1, with 7 bases identical to TRBD1. The CDR3 runs 15 residues. Germline V CDR1 and CDR2: SGHRS, YFSETQ. J gave up 4 bases and V 0 bases, and 6 bases lay outside the gene matches. The CDR3 region is CASSLGDRDSTEAFF. The DNA for the CDR3 is TGCGCCAGCAGCTTGGGGGACCGGGACAGCACTGAAGCTTTCTTT. Looking up the rest from reference TRBV5-1 and TRBJ1-1 gives the full variable domain: KAGVTQTPRYLIKTRGQQVTLSCSPISGHRSVSWYQQTPGQGLQFLFEYFSETQRNKGNFPGRFSGRQFSNSRSEMNVSTLELGDSALYLCASSLGDRDSTEAFFGQGTRLTVV.

The CDR3 DNA sequence: TGTGCCAGCACCGTAGCGGGAGGTGATACGCAGTATTTT. As protein: CASTVAGGDTQYF. The rearrangement links TRBV7-3 to TRBJ2-3; 10 bases are a match to TRBD2. The CDR3 has 13 residues. The germline CDR1 and CDR2 sequences are SGHTA and FQGTGA. V lost 7 bases to trimming and J lost 6 bases; unmatched junction nucleotides: 4.

The J gene is TRBJ2-1, the V gene TRBV27; D not certain. Per the germline V gene, CDR1 is MNHEY and CDR2 is SMNVEV (reference sequence). The CDR3 consists of 12 residues. V was pared by 6 bases and J by 6 bases, with 9 bases between. The chain's CDR3 is CASSPNSNEQFF. CDR3 coding DNA: TGTGCCAGCAGCCCAAACAGCAATGAGCAGTTCTTC.

V and J are TRBV7-2 and TRBJ2-7, with D hard to call. This CDR3 is built from 16 residues. The V gene lost 1 base and the J gene lost 3 bases, with 16 bases spanning the gap. Germline CDR1 and CDR2: SGHTA and FQGNSA. The CDR3 sequence is CASSLVSSRKVYEQYF. The DNA of the CDR3 is TGTGCCAGCAGCTTAGTTTCGTCGCGGAAAGTCTACGAGCAGTACTTC.

This chain connects TRBV9 to TRBJ1-3, with 7 bases lining up with TRBD1. This CDR3 has 15 amino acids. Germline CDR1 is SGDLS and CDR2 is YYNGEE. Unmatched junction bases numbered 3, after V lost 3 bases and J lost 0 bases. CDR3 region: CASSAGQFSGNTIYF. CDR3 sequence (DNA): TGTGCCAGCAGCGCGGGACAGTTCTCTGGAAACACCATATATTTT.

J is TRBJ1-1 and V is TRBV29-1, with D perhaps matching TRBD1 (5 bases). Germline V gene lookup returns CDR1 SQVTM and CDR2 ANQGSEA. The CDR3 runs 10 residues. V lost 6 bases and J lost 8, with 10 bases in between. CDR3 coding DNA: TGCAGCGTCTTGACAGCGGAAGCTTTCTTT. Its protein is CSVLTAEAFF.

Only a few counts were recorded for this clone. The genes are TRBV19 and TRBJ2-1; tentative D call: TRBD2 (5 bases). Per germline, CDR1 LNHDA and CDR2 SQIVND (reference sequence). The CDR3 runs 15 residues. Between the trimmed V and J ends, which lost 5 bases and 4 bases, there was a span of 15 bases. In nucleotides, the CDR3 is TGTGCCAGTAGTGGCGCGGGTGGGATTTACAATGAGCAGTTCTTC. Residues: CASSGAGGIYNEQFF.

In its sample, this clone was seen once. The genes are TRBV27 and TRBJ2-1; 13 bases are a match to TRBD2. CDR1 is MNHEY and CDR2 is SMNVEV in the germline V gene (reference sequence). The CDR3 contains 16 residues. With 1 base clipped from V and 8 bases from J, the junction kept 5 bases outside the gene matches. The CDR3 DNA is TGTGCCAGCAGTTTATTACTAGCGGGAGGGGGTGATGAGCAGTTCTTC. This sequence encodes CASSLLLAGGGDEQFF.

The chain has TRBV5-1 and TRBJ1-1, with 10 bases identical to TRBD1. The CDR3 covers 17 residues. V trimming: 4 bases; J trimming: 4 bases; junction bases outside the gene matches: 13. Germline V gene data show CDR1 as SGHRS and CDR2 as YFSETQ. This chain's CDR3 is CASSPPGQGNFGTEAFF. Here the CDR3 DNA reads TGCGCCAGCAGCCCCCCGGGACAGGGGAATTTCGGCACTGAAGCTTTCTTT.

The J gene is TRBJ1-1, the V gene TRBV19; perhaps TRBD1 as D (6 bases). Germline V CDR1 and CDR2: LNHDA, SQIVND (reference sequence). This CDR3 is 17 amino acids long. Trimming stripped 3 bases from V and 1 base from J, with 18 bases between. CDR3 residues: CASSMLLQGLENTEAFF. CDR3 nucleotide sequence: TGTGCCAGTAGTATGCTTCTCCAGGGGCTGGAGAACACTGAAGCTTTCTTT.

With regard to this clone: In the same sample, other DNA sequences code for this CDR3. This chain joins TRBV7-9 and TRBJ2-3; 7 bases map to TRBD2. The V gene end was trimmed by 2 bases and the J gene end by 1 base; junction bases not matched to a gene: 3. CDR3 length equals 15 residues. Germline-derived CDR1 and CDR2 are SEHNR and FQNEAQ (reference sequence). CDR3 amino acids: CASSLSAGGTDTQYF. CDR3 coding DNA: TGTGCCAGCAGCTTATCTGCGGGGGGCACAGATACGCAGTATTTT.

This clone was detected only once. This chain connects TRBV28 to TRBJ1-1; D is ambiguous. In germline, CDR1 is MDHEN, CDR2 SYDVKM. The ends were cut back, 2 bases at V and 1 base at J, with 8 bases in the middle. The CDR3 is made up of 14 amino acids. CDR3 in amino acids: CASSLNPGNTEAFF. In DNA form, the CDR3 reads TGTGCCAGCAGTTTAAACCCCGGGAACACTGAAGCTTTCTTT.

The CDR3 spells CAGATGTANTGELFF. The CDR3 DNA follows: TGTGCCGGGGCAACCGGGACAGCCAACACCGGGGAGCTGTTTTTT. J is TRBJ2-2 and V is TRBV6-6; 7 bases are a match to TRBD1. V shed 11 bases and J 2 bases; nucleotides not matched to a gene: 11. CDR3 length: 15 amino acids. Per germline, CDR1 MNHNY and CDR2 SVGAGI (reference sequence).

This chain's CDR3 is CASSRRGGQTQETQYF. The CDR3 coding sequence is TGCGCCAGCAGCCGTCGTGGAGGCCAAACCCAAGAGACCCAGTACTTC. This chain connects TRBV5-1 to TRBJ2-5, with D possibly matching TRBD2 (5 bases). CDR1 and CDR2 from the germline V gene are SGHRS and YFSETQ. The CDR3 spans 16 residues. Between the trimmed V and J ends, which lost 4 bases and 1 base, there was a span of 17 bases.

This clone has just a few counts. The chain carries TRBV2 and TRBJ1-3, with TRBD1 matching 7 bases. This CDR3 region has 13 residues. CDR1 and CDR2 (germline): SNHLY, FYNNEI. The V and J ends lost 8 bases and 1 base, in that order; junction bases with no gene match: 2. The CDR3 DNA is TGTGCCAGCTCAGGGGGATCTGGAAACACCATATATTTT. Translated, it gives CASSGGSGNTIYF.

The chain has TRBV4-2 and TRBJ1-1; tentatively, D is TRBD1 (6 bases). Germline-derived CDR1 and CDR2 are LGHNA and YNFKEQ. CDR3 length equals 14 residues. V was clipped by 3 bases and J by 2 bases, with 10 bases between them. CDR3 sequence (DNA): TGTGCCAGCAGCCACCCGGACAGAAACACTGAAGCTTTCTTT. Amino acids: CASSHPDRNTEAFF.